The 5 T cell receptor beta chains below all came from one sample that was sequenced in a study of T cell repertoires in ileal Crohn's disease. Generated by immunoSEQ multiplex PCR, the TCRdb table keeps only in-frame clones and is missing some. The sample holds around 17,000 clones; around 88% are singletons and the top ten take roughly 5.5%. The sample was ileal tissue. The source is an adult with Crohn's disease.

This chain connects TRBV30 to TRBJ2-1, with D possibly matching TRBD2 (6 bases). The germline CDR1 and CDR2 sequences are GTSNPN and SVGIG (reference sequence). The CDR3 extends over 13 amino acids. The V end lost 0 bases, the J end lost 10 bases, and 13 bases lay between the germline ends. CDR3 region: CAWSVVSGWEQFF. The CDR3 DNA is TGTGCCTGGAGTGTGGTGAGCGGGTGGGAGCAGTTCTTC.

In this sample, this clone turned up once. V usage is TRBV19 and J usage is TRBJ2-2; D is perhaps TRBD1 (5 bases). Trimming removed 10 bases from V and 1 base from J, with 7 bases in between. Germline V gene sequence: CDR1 LNHDA, CDR2 SQIVND (reference sequence). The CDR3 is 12 amino acids. The chain's CDR3 is CATGQNTGELFF. CDR3 bases: TGTGCCACCGGACAGAACACCGGGGAGCTGTTTTTT.

There are a few counts of this clone. The chain carries TRBV5-8 and TRBJ2-2; 9 bases fit TRBD1. J lost 5 bases, V lost 2 bases, and 4 bases had no gene match. The germline gives CDR1 SGHTS, CDR2 YDEGEE. The CDR3 runs 15 residues. CDR3 amino acids: CASSLQGAGTGELFF. The CDR3 nucleotides read TGTGCCAGCAGCTTACAGGGGGCTGGGACCGGGGAGCTGTTTTTT. The full variable domain, in which reference TRBV5-8 and TRBJ2-2 provide the parts outside the CDR3, is EAGVTQSPTHLIKTRGQQATLRCSPISGHTSVYWYQQALGLGLQFLLWYDEGEERNRGNFPPRFSGRQFPNYSSELNVNALELEDSALYLCASSLQGAGTGELFFGEGSRLTVL.

V is TRBV5-1 and J is TRBJ2-5; 11 bases fit TRBD2. V trimming: 4 bases; J trimming: 2 bases; junction bases outside the gene matches: 4. The CDR3 extends over 15 amino acids. The germline V gene encodes CDR1 SGHRS and CDR2 YFSETQ. The DNA of the CDR3 is TGCGCCAGCAGCCTAGGGACTAGCGGACAAGAGACCCAGTACTTC. Translation: CASSLGTSGQETQYF. The full variable domain, rest sourced from reference TRBV5-1 and TRBJ2-5, is KAGVTQTPRYLIKTRGQQVTLSCSPISGHRSVSWYQQTPGQGLQFLFEYFSETQRNKGNFPGRFSGRQFSNSRSEMNVSTLELGDSALYLCASSLGTSGQETQYFGPGTRLLVL.

This clone was found once. The chain carries TRBV10-3 and TRBJ1-5; D remains ambiguous. Germline V gene lookup returns CDR1 ENHRY and CDR2 SYGVKD. This CDR3 has 13 amino acids. Deletions cut 8 bases from V and 6 bases from J, with 14 bases between. The CDR3 loop reads CAIATDRGQPQHF. The CDR3 region has the DNA TGTGCCATCGCGACTGACCGGGGTCAGCCCCAGCATTTT.